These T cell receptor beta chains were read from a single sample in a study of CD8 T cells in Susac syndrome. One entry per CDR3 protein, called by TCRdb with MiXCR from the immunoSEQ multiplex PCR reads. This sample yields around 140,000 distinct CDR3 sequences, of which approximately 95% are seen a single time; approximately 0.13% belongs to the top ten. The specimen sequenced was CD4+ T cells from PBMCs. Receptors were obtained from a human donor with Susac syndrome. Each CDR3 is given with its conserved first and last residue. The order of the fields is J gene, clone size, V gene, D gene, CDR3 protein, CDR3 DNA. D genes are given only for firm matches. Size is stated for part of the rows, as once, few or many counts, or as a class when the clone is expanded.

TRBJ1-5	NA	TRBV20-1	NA	CSAIDASNQPQHF	TGCAGTGCGATCGACGCAAGCAATCAGCCCCAGCATTTT
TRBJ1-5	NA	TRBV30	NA	CAWSVGLDSNQPQHF	TGTGCCTGGAGTGTCGGGCTGGATAGCAATCAGCCCCAGCATTTT
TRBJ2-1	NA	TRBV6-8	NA	CASSHDRRDCNEQFF	TGTGCCAGCAGCCACGACCGGCGGGACTGCAATGAGCAGTTCTTC
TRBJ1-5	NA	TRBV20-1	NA	CSARDSWGDHQPQHF	TGCAGTGCTAGAGATTCATGGGGGGACCATCAGCCCCAGCATTTT
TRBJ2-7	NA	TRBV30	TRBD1	CAIGQGAYEQYF	TGTGCCATCGGACAGGGGGCGTACGAGCAGTACTTC
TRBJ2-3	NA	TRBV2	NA	CASSLRSTASTDTQYF	TGTGCCAGCAGTCTCCGCAGTACAGCGAGCACAGATACGCAGTATTTT
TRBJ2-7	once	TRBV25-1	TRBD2	CASSWGLAGARYEQYF	TGTGCCAGCAGTTGGGGACTAGCGGGAGCGAGGTACGAGCAGTACTTC
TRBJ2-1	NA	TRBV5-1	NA	CASSLPGSSYNEQFF	TGCGCCAGCAGCTTGCCGGGGTCCTCCTACAATGAGCAGTTCTTC
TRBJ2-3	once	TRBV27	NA	CASRGQGRGRDTQYF	TGTGCCAGCAGGGGGCAGGGCAGGGGAAGAGATACGCAGTATTTT
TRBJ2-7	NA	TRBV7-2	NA	CASSFPPGEQYF	TGTGCCAGCAGCTTCCCCCCTGGAGAGCAGTACTTC
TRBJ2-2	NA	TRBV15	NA	CATSRVGPYTGELFF	TGTGCCACCAGCAGAGTTGGGCCTTACACCGGGGAGCTGTTTTTT
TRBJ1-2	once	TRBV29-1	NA	CSVEGQRGGYTF	TGCAGCGTTGAAGGGCAAAGAGGCGGCTACACCTTC
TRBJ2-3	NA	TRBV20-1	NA	CSAIQGADTQYF	TGCAGTGCTATTCAGGGTGCAGATACGCAGTATTTT
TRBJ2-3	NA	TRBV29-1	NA	CSVEKAHTDTQYF	TGCAGCGTTGAAAAGGCACATACAGATACGCAGTATTTT
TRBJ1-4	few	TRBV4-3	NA	CASSQHREKLFF	TGCGCCAGCAGCCAACACAGAGAAAAACTGTTTTTT
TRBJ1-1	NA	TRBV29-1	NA	CSVERTMNTEAFF	TGCAGCGTTGAAAGGACAATGAACACTGAAGCTTTCTTT
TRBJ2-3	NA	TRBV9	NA	CASSVAVVPDTQYF	TGTGCCAGCAGCGTAGCCGTAGTTCCAGATACGCAGTATTTT
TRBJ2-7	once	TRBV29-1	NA	CSVVNRDEQHF	TGCAGCGTGGTAAACCGGGACGAGCAGCACTTC
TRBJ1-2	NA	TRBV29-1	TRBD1	CSVEDRTGTGEGYTF	TGCAGCGTTGAAGATCGAACCGGGACAGGGGAAGGCTACACCTTC
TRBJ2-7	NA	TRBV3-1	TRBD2	CASSQGTSGDRYEQYF	TGTGCCAGCAGCCAAGGGACTAGCGGAGACCGCTACGAGCAGTACTTC
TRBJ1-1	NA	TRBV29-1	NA	CSVNTGPEAFF	TGCAGCGTCAACACAGGGCCTGAAGCTTTCTTT
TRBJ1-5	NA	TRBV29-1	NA	CSVEIGYNQPQHF	TGCAGCGTTGAGATAGGGTACAATCAGCCCCAGCATTTT
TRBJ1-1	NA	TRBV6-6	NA	CASNLQGGTEAFF	TGTGCCAGCAACTTACAGGGCGGCACTGAAGCTTTCTTT
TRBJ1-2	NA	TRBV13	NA	CASSLGNGRNYGYTF	TGTGCCAGCAGCTTAGGTAACGGGAGAAACTATGGCTACACCTTC
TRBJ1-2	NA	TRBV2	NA	CASSQAGYGYTF	TGTGCCAGCAGTCAAGCCGGATATGGCTACACCTTC
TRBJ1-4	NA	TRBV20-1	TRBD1	CSASQQGRDEKLFF	TGCAGTGCTAGCCAACAGGGGAGGGATGAAAAACTGTTTTTT
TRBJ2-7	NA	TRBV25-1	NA	CASSTGTARIPSYEQYF	TGTGCCAGCAGTACCGGGACTGCAAGAATACCCTCCTACGAGCAGTACTTC
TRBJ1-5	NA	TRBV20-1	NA	CSARLTAGQPQHF	TGCAGTGCTAGGTTAACAGCAGGACAGCCCCAGCATTTT
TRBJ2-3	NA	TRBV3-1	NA	CASSQGRSVTDTQYF	TGTGCCAGCAGCCAAGGCCGTAGCGTCACAGATACGCAGTATTTT
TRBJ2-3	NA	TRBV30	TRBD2	CAWSVRRGFTDTQYF	TGTGCCTGGAGTGTTCGGCGGGGGTTCACAGATACGCAGTATTTT
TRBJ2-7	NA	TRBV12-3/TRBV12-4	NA	CASSFDSAREQYF	TGTGCCAGCAGTTTCGACAGCGCGCGGGAGCAGTACTTC
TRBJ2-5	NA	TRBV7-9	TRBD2	CASSHGAGAIQETQYF	TGTGCCAGCAGTCATGGGGCGGGAGCGATCCAAGAGACCCAGTACTTC
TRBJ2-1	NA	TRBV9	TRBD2	CASSARAGTSGDNEQFF	TGTGCCAGCAGCGCCCGTGCCGGGACTAGCGGGGACAATGAGCAGTTCTTC
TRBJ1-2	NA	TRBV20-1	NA	CSARGGLEYTF	TGCAGTGCTAGAGGCGGCTTGGAGTACACCTTC
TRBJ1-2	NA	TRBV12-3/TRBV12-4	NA	CASSFGQVPSGGDGYTF	TGTGCCAGCAGTTTTGGGCAGGTCCCCAGTGGCGGGGATGGCTACACCTTC
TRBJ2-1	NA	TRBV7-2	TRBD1	CASSREPGQGRDEQFF	TGTGCCAGCAGCCGCGAGCCGGGACAGGGAAGGGATGAGCAGTTCTTC
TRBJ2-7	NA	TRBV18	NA	CASSPNRMGYEQYF	TGTGCCAGCTCACCAAACAGGATGGGGTACGAGCAGTACTTC
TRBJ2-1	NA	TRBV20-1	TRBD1	CSAPRDREYNEQFF	TGCAGTGCTCCTCGGGACAGGGAGTACAATGAGCAGTTCTTC